The 15 T cell receptor beta chains given below trace back to one sample, sequenced in a study of blood T cell repertoires in COVID-19. Sequenced by immunoSEQ multiplex PCR; TCRdb stores in-frame clones only, minus some. The profile shows approximately 300,000 clones, 65% to 85% of them singletons. Sequencing used peripheral blood. The receptors here all came from a woman aged 50 to 60 with acute or convalescent COVID-19.

The V gene is TRBV5-4, the J gene TRBJ2-1; 11 bases align to TRBD2. V was pared by 5 bases and J by 2 bases, with 3 bases of the junction left unmatched. Per germline, CDR1 SGHNT and CDR2 YYREEE (reference sequence). The CDR3 has 15 residues. Here the CDR3 reads CASRTGLAAYNEQFF. The DNA for the CDR3 is TGTGCCAGCAGAACGGGACTAGCGGCCTACAATGAGCAGTTCTTC.

This chain joins TRBV7-2 and TRBJ2-2; 13 bases agree with TRBD2. V was clipped by 3 bases and J by 6 bases; unmatched bases: 1. Per germline, CDR1 SGHTA and CDR2 FQGNSA. The CDR3 contains 15 residues. The CDR3 nucleotides read TGTGCCAGCAGCTTCGGACTAGCGGGGGCCGGGGAGCTGTTTTTT. Translated, it gives CASSFGLAGAGELFF.

The DNA for the CDR3 is TGTGCCAGCAGTCTGACAGCGTCAGAACCCTACACCTTC. Its protein is CASSLTASEPYTF. This chain uses TRBV27 with TRBJ1-2, with a tentative D call TRBD1 (5 bases). CDR1 MNHEY and CDR2 SMNVEV come from the germline V gene (reference sequence). There are 13 residues in the CDR3. V lost 5 bases and J lost 10, with 17 bases in between.

This rearrangement joins TRBV27 to TRBJ2-2; maybe TRBD2 (5 bases). Trimming stripped 3 bases from V and 6 bases from J, with 8 bases between. The length of the CDR3 is 13 residues. Germline V gives CDR1 MNHEY, CDR2 SMNVEV (reference sequence). Here the CDR3 reads CASSLTGSGELFF. CDR3 DNA: TGTGCCAGCAGTTTGACGGGGTCCGGGGAGCTGTTTTTT.

This clone has a handful of counts. V and J are TRBV5-1 and TRBJ1-6; 8 bases fit TRBD1. Per germline, CDR1 SGHRS and CDR2 YFSETQ. This CDR3 has 15 residues. After removal of 4 bases from V and 5 bases from J, the junction contained 5 bases not matched to a gene. The CDR3 spells CASSLGQGNNSPLHF. As DNA, the CDR3 is TGCGCCAGCAGCCTAGGACAGGGAAATAATTCACCCCTCCACTTT.

The chain employs TRBV5-1 and TRBJ2-3; 7 bases line up with TRBD1. Trimming at V came to 4 bases and at J to 2 bases, leaving 7 bases not matched to a gene. CDR1 is SGHRS, CDR2 YFSETQ, per germline. This CDR3 spans 15 amino acids. CDR3 in DNA: TGCGCCAGCAGCATGGGACAGAAGCTCACAGATACGCAGTATTTT. Its translation is CASSMGQKLTDTQYF.

J is TRBJ1-5 and V is TRBV6-5; 9 nucleotides agree with TRBD1. The CDR3 extends over 14 amino acids. In germline, CDR1 is MNHEY, CDR2 SVGAGI. The junction had 4 bases not matched to a gene; V was cut back by 4 bases and J by 6 bases. The DNA for the CDR3 is TGTGCCAGCAGTTTTACAGGGGGCAGTCAGCCCCAGCATTTT. Its protein product is CASSFTGGSQPQHF.

This clone was observed once. V usage is TRBV20-1 and J usage is TRBJ2-1; possibly TRBD2 for D (5 bases). The CDR3 contains 11 residues. Germline V gene lookup returns CDR1 DFQATT and CDR2 SNEGSKA (reference sequence). Trimming took 8 bases from V and 8 from J, leaving 13 bases between them. The CDR3 reads CSPYLGDEQFF. CDR3 bases: TGCAGTCCCTACCTCGGGGATGAGCAGTTCTTC.

This clone has a handful of counts. V gene TRBV5-1 combines with J gene TRBJ2-3, with 11 nucleotides matching TRBD2. Germline trimming cut 4 bases from V and 6 bases from J; bases unmatched to any gene: 4. The CDR3 has 14 amino acids. Germline loops: CDR1 SGHRS, CDR2 YFSETQ. CDR3 DNA: TGCGCCAGCAGCCCGACTAGCGGGGAGGATACGCAGTATTTT. Its translation is CASSPTSGEDTQYF.

The chain has TRBV6-5 and TRBJ2-7; no clear D. Trimming removed 0 bases at V and 6 bases at J, with 9 bases between. This CDR3 is built from 13 residues. Germline V CDR1 and CDR2: MNHEY, SVGAGI. The CDR3 protein is CASSYSLSSEQYF. CDR3 nucleotide sequence: TGTGCCAGCAGTTACTCGCTAAGTTCCGAGCAGTACTTC.

V and J are TRBV5-1 and TRBJ2-2; a weak D match, TRBD1 (5 bases). V was shortened by 4 bases and J by 3 bases, with 13 bases between the two germline ends. The V gene's germline CDR1 is SGHRS and CDR2 YFSETQ. The CDR3 spans 15 residues. The CDR3 loop is CASSKTRGDTGELFF. CDR3 sequence (DNA): TGCGCCAGCAGCAAAACAAGGGGCGACACCGGGGAGCTGTTTTTT. Supplemented by reference TRBV5-1 and TRBJ2-2, the full variable domain reads KAGVTQTPRYLIKTRGQQVTLSCSPISGHRSVSWYQQTPGQGLQFLFEYFSETQRNKGNFPGRFSGRQFSNSRSEMNVSTLELGDSALYLCASSKTRGDTGELFFGEGSRLTVL.

J is TRBJ1-1 and V is TRBV9; TRBD1 is a possible D gene (6 bases). This CDR3 is built from 15 residues. Germline lookup yields CDR1 SGDLS and CDR2 YYNGEE. V lost 5 bases and J lost 4, with 18 bases in between. The CDR3, as DNA: TGTGCCAGCAGTCCTAACCAGGGGCAAGGCACTGAAGCTTTCTTT. Protein sequence: CASSPNQGQGTEAFF.

The V and J genes are TRBV9 and TRBJ2-2, with 9 positions matching TRBD1. V gave up 4 bases and J gave up 5 bases; unmatched junction bases: 9. CDR3 length: 16 residues. CDR1 and CDR2 from the germline V gene are SGDLS and YYNGEE. CDR3 sequence: CASSTNSGTGTGELFF. The CDR3 coding sequence is TGTGCCAGCAGCACTAATTCGGGGACAGGGACCGGGGAGCTGTTTTTT.

The chain has TRBV2 and TRBJ1-6; D call uncertain. CDR3 length: 12 residues. The ends were cut back, 5 bases at V and 8 bases at J, with 7 bases in the middle. The germline gives CDR1 SNHLY, CDR2 FYNNEI. The CDR3 DNA sequence: TGTGCCAGCAGTTTAACAGATTCACCCCTCCACTTT. This encodes CASSLTDSPLHF.

The CDR3 DNA sequence: TGTGCCAGCAGCTTAGTGGGGACAGACCAAGAGACCCAGTACTTC. Amino acid sequence: CASSLVGTDQETQYF. This chain joins TRBV7-6 and TRBJ2-5; 7 nucleotides align to TRBD1. Germline V lookup: CDR1 SGHVS, CDR2 FNYEAQ. With V trimmed by 1 base and J by 0 bases, 2 bases remained unmatched. This CDR3 has 15 amino acids.